Listed below are T cell receptor beta chains from one sample, sequenced in a study of T-cell reconstitution after alpha-beta-depleted transplantation in children. TCRdb recomputed calls from the PCR reads with MiXCR, one row per CDR3 protein. The repertoire holds approximately 270,000 distinct CDR3 sequences, with more than 9% as singletons. Specimen: PBMCs from the stem cell graft donor, collected from the stem cell graft. Source of these receptors: a human donor who donated a stem cell graft to a child with SCID. Each CDR3 is given without its conserved first and last residue. Each record gives: V gene, J gene, D gene, CDR3 protein. A D gene is named only where the DNA matches it firmly.

V gene: TRBV27
J gene: TRBJ2-7
D gene: -
CDR3 protein: ASSLSPFYEQY

V gene: TRBV7-6
J gene: TRBJ2-1
D gene: TRBD2
CDR3 protein: ASSFSTGGNNEQF

V gene: TRBV5-1
J gene: TRBJ2-1
D gene: TRBD1
CDR3 protein: ASSPNGQDNEQF

V gene: TRBV5-1
J gene: TRBJ2-7
D gene: -
CDR3 protein: ASSLFGPSDEQY

V gene: TRBV29-1
J gene: TRBJ2-3
D gene: -
CDR3 protein: SVVGTTDTQY

V gene: TRBV11-2
J gene: TRBJ2-7
D gene: -
CDR3 protein: ASSPGGLGGEQY

V gene: TRBV10-3
J gene: TRBJ2-2
D gene: -
CDR3 protein: AISEGEARGELF

V gene: TRBV15
J gene: TRBJ1-1
D gene: TRBD1
CDR3 protein: ATSGRQGITWATEAF

V gene: TRBV2
J gene: TRBJ1-2
D gene: -
CDR3 protein: ASSARRGSYGYT

V gene: TRBV20-1
J gene: TRBJ2-3
D gene: TRBD2
CDR3 protein: SARGGSGGHTDTQY

V gene: TRBV10-3
J gene: TRBJ1-1
D gene: -
CDR3 protein: AISESGQGSRLENTEAF

V gene: TRBV9
J gene: TRBJ1-6
D gene: -
CDR3 protein: ASSGGDNSPLH

V gene: TRBV5-1
J gene: TRBJ2-7
D gene: -
CDR3 protein: ASSLDRGTYEQY

V gene: TRBV7-6
J gene: TRBJ2-3
D gene: TRBD1
CDR3 protein: ASSLQGDTDTQY

V gene: TRBV2
J gene: TRBJ2-1
D gene: TRBD1
CDR3 protein: ASRGRTGPYEQF

V gene: TRBV24-1
J gene: TRBJ2-2
D gene: -
CDR3 protein: ATSVGASGELF

V gene: TRBV2
J gene: TRBJ2-3
D gene: TRBD2
CDR3 protein: ASTKEAGGTDTQY

V gene: TRBV4-2
J gene: TRBJ2-5
D gene: -
CDR3 protein: ASSQVEEQETQY

V gene: TRBV3-1
J gene: TRBJ2-7
D gene: TRBD2
CDR3 protein: ASSPLGTSGAYEQY

V gene: TRBV18
J gene: TRBJ2-1
D gene: -
CDR3 protein: ASSPGLNEQF

V gene: TRBV19
J gene: TRBJ2-3
D gene: -
CDR3 protein: ASSIPPDTQY

V gene: TRBV3-1
J gene: TRBJ2-2
D gene: -
CDR3 protein: ASSRNLATGELF

V gene: TRBV25-1
J gene: TRBJ2-1
D gene: -
CDR3 protein: ASSEVVISGIGSCNEQF

V gene: TRBV27
J gene: TRBJ2-5
D gene: TRBD1
CDR3 protein: ASSWNRGVETQY

V gene: TRBV10-2
J gene: TRBJ1-2
D gene: -
CDR3 protein: ASSESKMNGYT

V gene: TRBV7-6
J gene: TRBJ2-7
D gene: -
CDR3 protein: ASSPRGQGFYEQY

V gene: TRBV15
J gene: TRBJ2-3
D gene: -
CDR3 protein: ATSSSGSDTQY